Sequencing of this T cell receptor beta chain was carried out in a study of human T cells and chemical hapten exposure. TCRdb reprocessed the RACE reads with MiXCR, giving one entry per CDR3 protein. In the table there are 280,000 or so distinct CDR3 sequences, around 7.3% of which are singletons. This clonotype was counted many times. Its target is unknown. The V end lost 0 bases, the J end lost 8 bases, and 11 bases lay between the germline ends. Germline V gives CDR1 MNHEY, CDR2 SVGAGI. The CDR3 is 14 amino acids. Documented time point: pre-sensitization, week 0. Indicated treatment: therapeutic diphenylcyclopropenone sensitization with weekly scalp DPC. RNA extraction used unfractionated whole blood as the source of total RNA. General study findings and limits: The study found that DPC sensitization did not change TCRs above 1 in 1000 frequency.

The material sequenced was whole blood, taken in connection with sensitization to the hapten diphenylcyclopropenone (DPC). The chain joins TRBV6-5 to TRBJ2-1; no firm D call. The TCR sequence derives from a man in his late teens or twenties with alopecia areata. Some clones in this sample may be carry-over from other donors' samples. The CDR3 DNA follows: TGTGCCAGCAGTTACTCCCCCTCTGGCTATGAGCAGTTCTTC. Translation gives CASSYSPSGYEQFF.